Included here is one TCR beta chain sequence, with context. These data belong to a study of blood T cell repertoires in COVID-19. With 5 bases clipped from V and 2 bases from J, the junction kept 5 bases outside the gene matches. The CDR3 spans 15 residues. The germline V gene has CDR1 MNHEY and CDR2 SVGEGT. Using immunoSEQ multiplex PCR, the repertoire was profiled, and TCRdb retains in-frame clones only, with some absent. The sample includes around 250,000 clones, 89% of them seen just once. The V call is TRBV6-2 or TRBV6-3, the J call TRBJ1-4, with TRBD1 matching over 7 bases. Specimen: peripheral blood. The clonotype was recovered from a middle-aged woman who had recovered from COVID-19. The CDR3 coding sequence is TGTGCCAGCAGTCGAGACAGGGCTACTAATGAAAAACTGTTTTTT. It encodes CASSRDRATNEKLFF.